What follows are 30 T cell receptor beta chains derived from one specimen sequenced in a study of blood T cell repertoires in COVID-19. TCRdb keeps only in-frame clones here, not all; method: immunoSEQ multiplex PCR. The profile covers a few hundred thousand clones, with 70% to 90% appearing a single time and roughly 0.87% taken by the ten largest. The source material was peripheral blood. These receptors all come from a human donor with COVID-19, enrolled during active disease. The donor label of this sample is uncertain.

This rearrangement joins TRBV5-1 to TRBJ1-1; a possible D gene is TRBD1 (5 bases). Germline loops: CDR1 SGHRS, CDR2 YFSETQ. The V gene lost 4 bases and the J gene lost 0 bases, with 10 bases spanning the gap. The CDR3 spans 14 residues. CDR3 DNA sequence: TGCGCCAGCAGCCCAAGACAGTTGAACACTGAAGCTTTCTTT. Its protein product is CASSPRQLNTEAFF.

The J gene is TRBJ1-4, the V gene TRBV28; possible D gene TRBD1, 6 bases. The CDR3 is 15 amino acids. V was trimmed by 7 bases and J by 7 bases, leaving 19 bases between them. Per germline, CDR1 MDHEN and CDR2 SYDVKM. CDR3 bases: TGTGCCAGCAACCCCATGGGGGGGCTGGTTGAAAAACTGTTTTTT. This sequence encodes CASNPMGGLVEKLFF.

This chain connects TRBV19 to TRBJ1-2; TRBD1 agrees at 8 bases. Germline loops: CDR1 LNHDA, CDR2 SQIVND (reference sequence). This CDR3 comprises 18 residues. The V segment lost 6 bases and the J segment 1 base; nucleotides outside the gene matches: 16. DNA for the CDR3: TGTGCCAGTAGAGCCGTCCGGACAGGGACTGTGGTTAACTATGGCTACACCTTC. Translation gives CASRAVRTGTVVNYGYTF.

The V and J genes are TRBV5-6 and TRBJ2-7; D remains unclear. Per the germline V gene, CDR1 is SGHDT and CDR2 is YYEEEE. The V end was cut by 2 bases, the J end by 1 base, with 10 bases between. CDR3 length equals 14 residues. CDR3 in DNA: TGTGCCAGCAGCTTTTTGGTAGATTCCTACGAGCAGTACTTC. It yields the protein CASSFLVDSYEQYF.

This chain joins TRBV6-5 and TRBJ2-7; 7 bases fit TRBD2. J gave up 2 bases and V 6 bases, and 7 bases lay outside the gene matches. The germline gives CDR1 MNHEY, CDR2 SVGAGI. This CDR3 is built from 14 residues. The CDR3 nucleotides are TGTGCCAGCAGACGGGAGCGGGGTCCCTACGAGCAGTACTTC. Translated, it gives CASRRERGPYEQYF.

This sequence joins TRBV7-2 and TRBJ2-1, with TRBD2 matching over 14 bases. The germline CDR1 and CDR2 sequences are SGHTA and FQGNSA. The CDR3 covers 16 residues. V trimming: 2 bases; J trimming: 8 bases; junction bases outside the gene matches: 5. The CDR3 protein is CASSLRLAGGIDEQFF. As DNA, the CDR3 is TGTGCCAGCAGCTTAAGACTAGCGGGAGGGATCGATGAGCAGTTCTTC.

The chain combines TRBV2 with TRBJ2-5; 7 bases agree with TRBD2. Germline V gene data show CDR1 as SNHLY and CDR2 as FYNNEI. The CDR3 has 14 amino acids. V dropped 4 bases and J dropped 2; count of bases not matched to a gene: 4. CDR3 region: CASSAAGVQETQYF. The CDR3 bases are TGTGCCAGCAGTGCGGCGGGAGTTCAAGAGACCCAGTACTTC.

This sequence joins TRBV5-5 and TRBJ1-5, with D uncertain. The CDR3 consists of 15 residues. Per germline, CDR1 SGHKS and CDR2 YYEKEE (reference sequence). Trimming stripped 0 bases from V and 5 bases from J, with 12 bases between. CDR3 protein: CASSLGGEPHQPQHF. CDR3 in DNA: TGTGCCAGCAGCTTGGGCGGAGAACCCCATCAGCCCCAGCATTTT.

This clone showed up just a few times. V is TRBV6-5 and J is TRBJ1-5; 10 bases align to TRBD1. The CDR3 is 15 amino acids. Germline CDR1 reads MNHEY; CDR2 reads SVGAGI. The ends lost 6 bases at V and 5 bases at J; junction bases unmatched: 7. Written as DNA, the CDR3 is TGTGCCAGCAGGAGGGACAGGGGCTATTATCAGCCCCAGCATTTT. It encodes CASRRDRGYYQPQHF.

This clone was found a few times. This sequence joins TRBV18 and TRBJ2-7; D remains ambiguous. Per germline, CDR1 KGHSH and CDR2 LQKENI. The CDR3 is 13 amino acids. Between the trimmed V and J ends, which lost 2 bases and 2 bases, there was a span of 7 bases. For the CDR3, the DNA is TGTGCCAGCTCACCAGTCGGAGCCTACGAGCAGTACTTC. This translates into CASSPVGAYEQYF.

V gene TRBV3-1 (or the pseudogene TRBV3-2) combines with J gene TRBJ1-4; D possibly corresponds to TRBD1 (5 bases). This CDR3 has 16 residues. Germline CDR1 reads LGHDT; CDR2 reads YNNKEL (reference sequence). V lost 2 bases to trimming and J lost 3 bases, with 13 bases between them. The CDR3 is CASSQSVGHPNEKLFF. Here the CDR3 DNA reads TGTGCCAGCAGCCAAAGCGTGGGGCATCCTAATGAAAAACTGTTTTTT.

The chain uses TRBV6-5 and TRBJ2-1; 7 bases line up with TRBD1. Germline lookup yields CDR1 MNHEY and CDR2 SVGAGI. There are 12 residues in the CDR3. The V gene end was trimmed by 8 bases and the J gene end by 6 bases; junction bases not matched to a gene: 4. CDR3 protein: CASFDRVNEQFF. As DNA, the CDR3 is TGTGCCAGCTTTGACAGGGTCAATGAGCAGTTCTTC.

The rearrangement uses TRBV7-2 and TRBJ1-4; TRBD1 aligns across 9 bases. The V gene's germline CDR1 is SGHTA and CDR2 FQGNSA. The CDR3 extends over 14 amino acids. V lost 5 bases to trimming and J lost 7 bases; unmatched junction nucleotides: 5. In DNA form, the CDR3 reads TGTGCCAGCAGCGACAGGGGGGGTGCTGAAAAACTGTTTTTT. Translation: CASSDRGGAEKLFF.

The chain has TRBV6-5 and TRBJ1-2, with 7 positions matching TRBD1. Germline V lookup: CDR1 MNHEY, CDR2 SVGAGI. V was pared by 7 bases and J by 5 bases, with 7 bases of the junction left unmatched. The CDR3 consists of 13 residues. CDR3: CASNEGGGYGYTF. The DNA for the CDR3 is TGTGCCAGCAACGAAGGGGGCGGGTATGGCTACACCTTC.

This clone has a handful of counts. The CDR3 DNA reads TGTGCCAGCAGCTCCGACAGGGTAACCGGGGAGCTGTTTTTT. This codes for CASSSDRVTGELFF. The chain combines TRBV7-2 with TRBJ2-2; 7 positions agree with TRBD1. The CDR3 is 14 residues long. The germline CDR1 and CDR2 sequences are SGHTA and FQGNSA. Trimming removed 4 bases from V and 5 bases from J; junction bases left unmatched: 4.

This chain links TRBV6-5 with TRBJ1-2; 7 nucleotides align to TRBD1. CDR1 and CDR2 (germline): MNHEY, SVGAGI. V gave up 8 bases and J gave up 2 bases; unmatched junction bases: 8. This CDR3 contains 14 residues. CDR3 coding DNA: TGTGCCAGCGCCAGGGACAGCTTCAACTATGGCTACACCTTC. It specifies CASARDSFNYGYTF.

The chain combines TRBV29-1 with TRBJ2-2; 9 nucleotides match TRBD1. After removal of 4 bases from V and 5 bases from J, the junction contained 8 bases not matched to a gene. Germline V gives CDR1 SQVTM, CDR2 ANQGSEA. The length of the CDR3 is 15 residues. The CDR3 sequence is CSVAPTGTGTGELFF. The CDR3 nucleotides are TGCAGCGTTGCACCAACCGGGACAGGGACCGGGGAGCTGTTTTTT.

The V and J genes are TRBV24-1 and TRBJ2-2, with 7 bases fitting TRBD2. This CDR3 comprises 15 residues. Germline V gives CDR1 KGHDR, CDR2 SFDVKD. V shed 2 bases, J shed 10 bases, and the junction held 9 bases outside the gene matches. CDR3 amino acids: CATSDSVAGVEELFF. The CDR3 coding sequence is TGTGCCACCAGTGATTCAGTGGCGGGAGTGGAGGAGCTGTTTTTT.

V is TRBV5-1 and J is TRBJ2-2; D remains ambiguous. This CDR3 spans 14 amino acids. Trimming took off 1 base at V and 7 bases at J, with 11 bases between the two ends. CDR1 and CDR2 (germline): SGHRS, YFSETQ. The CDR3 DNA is TGCGCCAGCAGCTTGAACCGTCTAGACGGGGAGCTGTTTTTT. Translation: CASSLNRLDGELFF.

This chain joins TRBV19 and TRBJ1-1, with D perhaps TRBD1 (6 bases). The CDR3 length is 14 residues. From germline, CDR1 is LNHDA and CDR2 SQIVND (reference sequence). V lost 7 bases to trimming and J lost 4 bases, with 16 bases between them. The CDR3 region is CASTTGFAGTEAFF. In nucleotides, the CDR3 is TGTGCCAGTACCACAGGGTTCGCGGGCACTGAAGCTTTCTTT.

In nucleotides, the CDR3 is TGTGCCAGCAGTCTTATGGGTGGACAGGGGCGAGAAGCTTTCTTT. Encoded protein: CASSLMGGQGREAFF. The genes are TRBV28 and TRBJ1-1, with 9 bases lining up with TRBD1. Germline CDR1 and CDR2: MDHEN and SYDVKM. Trimming took 5 bases from V and 8 from J; bases not matched to a gene: 12. CDR3 length equals 15 residues.

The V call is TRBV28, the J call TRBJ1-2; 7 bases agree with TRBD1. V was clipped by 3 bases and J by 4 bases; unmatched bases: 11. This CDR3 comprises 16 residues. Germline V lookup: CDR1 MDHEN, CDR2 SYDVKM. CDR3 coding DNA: TGTGCCAGCAGTTTCCCCACCGGGACAGTCGGCTATGGCTACACCTTC. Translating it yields CASSFPTGTVGYGYTF.

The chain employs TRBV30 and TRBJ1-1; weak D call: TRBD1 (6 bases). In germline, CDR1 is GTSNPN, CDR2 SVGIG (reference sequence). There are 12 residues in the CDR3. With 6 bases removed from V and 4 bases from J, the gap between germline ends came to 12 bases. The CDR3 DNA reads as TGTGCCTGTAACGGGGGGGCCACTGAAGCTTTCTTT. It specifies CACNGGATEAFF.

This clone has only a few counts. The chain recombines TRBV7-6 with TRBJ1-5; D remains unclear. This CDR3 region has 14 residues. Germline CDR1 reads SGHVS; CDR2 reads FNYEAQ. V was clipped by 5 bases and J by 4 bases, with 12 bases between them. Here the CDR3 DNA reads TGTGCCAGCAGCCGAAGAGGCCAAAATCAGCCCCAGCATTTT. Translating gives CASSRRGQNQPQHF.

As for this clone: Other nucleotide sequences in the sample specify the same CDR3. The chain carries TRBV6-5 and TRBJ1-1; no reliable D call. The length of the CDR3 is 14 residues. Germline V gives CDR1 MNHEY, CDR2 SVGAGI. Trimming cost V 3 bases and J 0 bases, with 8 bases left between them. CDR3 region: CASSYRGMNTEAFF. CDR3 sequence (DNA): TGTGCCAGCAGTTATCGGGGAATGAACACTGAAGCTTTCTTT.

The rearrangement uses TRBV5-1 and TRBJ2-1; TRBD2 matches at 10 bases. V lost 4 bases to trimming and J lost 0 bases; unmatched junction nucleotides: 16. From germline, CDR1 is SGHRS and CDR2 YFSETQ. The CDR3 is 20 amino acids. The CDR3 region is CASSLYQSIGLAVSYNEQFF. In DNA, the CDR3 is TGCGCCAGCAGCCTCTACCAAAGTATTGGACTAGCGGTCTCCTACAATGAGCAGTTCTTC. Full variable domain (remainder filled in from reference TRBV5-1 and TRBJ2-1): KAGVTQTPRYLIKTRGQQVTLSCSPISGHRSVSWYQQTPGQGLQFLFEYFSETQRNKGNFPGRFSGRQFSNSRSEMNVSTLELGDSALYLCASSLYQSIGLAVSYNEQFFGPGTRLTVL.

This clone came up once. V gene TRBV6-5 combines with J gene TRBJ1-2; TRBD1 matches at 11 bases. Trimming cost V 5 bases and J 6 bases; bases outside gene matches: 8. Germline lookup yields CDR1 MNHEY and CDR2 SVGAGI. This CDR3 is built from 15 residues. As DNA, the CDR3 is TGTGCCAGCAGTAACTTAGGACAGGGGGCGCATGGCTACACCTTC. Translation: CASSNLGQGAHGYTF.

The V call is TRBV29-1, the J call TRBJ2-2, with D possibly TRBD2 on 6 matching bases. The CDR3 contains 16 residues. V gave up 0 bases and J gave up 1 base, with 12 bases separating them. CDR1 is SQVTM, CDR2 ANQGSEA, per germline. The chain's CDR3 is CSVEDRRGLNTGELFF. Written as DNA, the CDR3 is TGCAGCGTTGAAGATAGGAGGGGCTTGAACACCGGGGAGCTGTTTTTT.

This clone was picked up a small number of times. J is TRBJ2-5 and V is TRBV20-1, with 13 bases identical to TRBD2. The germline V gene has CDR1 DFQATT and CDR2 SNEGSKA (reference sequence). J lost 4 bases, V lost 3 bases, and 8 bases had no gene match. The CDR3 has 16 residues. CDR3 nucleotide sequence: TGCAGTGCTAGTGTGGGACTAGCGGGGTGGGGAGAGACCCAGTACTTC. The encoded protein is CSASVGLAGWGETQYF.

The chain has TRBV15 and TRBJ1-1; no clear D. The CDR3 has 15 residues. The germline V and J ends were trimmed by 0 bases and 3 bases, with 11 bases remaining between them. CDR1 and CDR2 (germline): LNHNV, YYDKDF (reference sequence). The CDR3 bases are TGTGCCACCAGCAGAGATTCACGAGGTGACACTGAAGCTTTCTTT. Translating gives CATSRDSRGDTEAFF.